This is a list of T cell receptor beta chains from one sample in a study of blood T cell repertoires in COVID-19. Data came from immunoSEQ multiplex PCR; TCRdb stores just in-frame clones and leaves some out. The sample yields 200,000 to 250,000 clones, 85% seen once. Sequencing was performed on peripheral blood. The receptors stem from a woman aged 65 to 85 with COVID-19, enrolled during active disease. The conserved cysteine and the conserved F or W are not part of the CDR3 here.

v_gene: TRBV5-3
j_gene: TRBJ2-1
CDR3aa: ARSRGLAGTSSYNEQF

v_gene: TRBV6-2/TRBV6-3
j_gene: TRBJ1-2
CDR3aa: ASSPRDMRT

v_gene: TRBV7-3
j_gene: TRBJ2-1
CDR3aa: ASSLIRGDYNEQF

v_gene: TRBV6-5
j_gene: TRBJ1-1
CDR3aa: ASSYSKGHYSVGAF

v_gene: TRBV25-1
j_gene: TRBJ2-1
CDR3aa: ASSEYGYNEQF

v_gene: TRBV7-2
j_gene: TRBJ1-2
CDR3aa: ASSLSYSGQGSYGYT

v_gene: TRBV5-5
j_gene: TRBJ2-1
CDR3aa: ASSFLGPRDRVRNEQF

v_gene: TRBV21-1
j_gene: TRBJ2-1
CDR3aa: ASSKDQRGGLYEQF

v_gene: TRBV6-5
j_gene: TRBJ2-7
CDR3aa: ASRQGPATVEGQY

v_gene: TRBV6-6
j_gene: TRBJ2-1
CDR3aa: ASSYPTSNEQF

v_gene: TRBV27
j_gene: TRBJ2-1
CDR3aa: ASSLTIGGGAEQF

v_gene: TRBV5-1
j_gene: TRBJ1-5
CDR3aa: ASSLARDQPQH

v_gene: TRBV5-4
j_gene: TRBJ2-1
CDR3aa: ASRGPGLAGGTNSYNEQF

v_gene: TRBV29-1
j_gene: TRBJ2-1
CDR3aa: SVEASRDRKSYNEQF

v_gene: TRBV3-1/TRBV3-2
j_gene: TRBJ2-7
CDR3aa: ASSPCMGGRCEQY

v_gene: TRBV9
j_gene: TRBJ1-4
CDR3aa: ASSVVLGGGLVSHPNEKLF

v_gene: TRBV9
j_gene: TRBJ2-6
CDR3aa: ASSAWTGTNVLT

v_gene: TRBV19
j_gene: TRBJ1-4
CDR3aa: ASSLRPTGYDEKLF

v_gene: TRBV15
j_gene: TRBJ1-2
CDR3aa: ATSRDLMDRES

v_gene: TRBV19
j_gene: TRBJ1-1
CDR3aa: ASSIDPTGIRGIEAF

v_gene: TRBV5-8
j_gene: TRBJ2-1
CDR3aa: ASSPGDRPNEQF

v_gene: TRBV7-2
j_gene: TRBJ1-2
CDR3aa: ASSPRRDYGYT

v_gene: TRBV7-9
j_gene: TRBJ1-1
CDR3aa: ASSLAAENTEAF

v_gene: TRBV5-1
j_gene: TRBJ2-7
CDR3aa: ASSSGTASYEQY

v_gene: TRBV12-3/TRBV12-4
j_gene: TRBJ1-1
CDR3aa: ASRLGDIGAF

v_gene: TRBV10-3
j_gene: TRBJ2-1
CDR3aa: AISGSSGYSYNEQF

v_gene: TRBV29-1
j_gene: TRBJ1-6
CDR3aa: SVKTGNSPLH

v_gene: TRBV7-2
j_gene: TRBJ2-5
CDR3aa: ASSPARGRETQY

v_gene: TRBV4-1
j_gene: TRBJ1-1
CDR3aa: ASSQEAGQMVRGEAF

v_gene: TRBV7-2
j_gene: TRBJ1-1
CDR3aa: ASSLGQTNTEAF

v_gene: TRBV6-1
j_gene: TRBJ2-3
CDR3aa: ASSENPVEPTQY

v_gene: TRBV6-2/TRBV6-3
j_gene: TRBJ2-3
CDR3aa: ASSQLRGTSTDTQY

v_gene: TRBV18
j_gene: TRBJ2-5
CDR3aa: ASTPSGWETQY

v_gene: TRBV6-5
j_gene: TRBJ1-5
CDR3aa: ASSYSGTGDQPQH

v_gene: TRBV7-9
j_gene: TRBJ2-1
CDR3aa: ASSLQGGAIRNEQF

v_gene: TRBV6-5
j_gene: TRBJ2-7
CDR3aa: ASSLGQGSSYEQY

v_gene: TRBV19
j_gene: TRBJ1-1
CDR3aa: ASTQTGLATEAF

v_gene: TRBV9
j_gene: TRBJ2-7
CDR3aa: ASSSSYEQY

v_gene: TRBV3-1/TRBV3-2
j_gene: TRBJ1-1
CDR3aa: ASSQGPPRAF

v_gene: TRBV5-6
j_gene: TRBJ2-7
CDR3aa: ASSFRGFRPTYEQY

v_gene: TRBV27
j_gene: TRBJ2-2
CDR3aa: ASSPSRRANTGELF

v_gene: TRBV7-2
j_gene: TRBJ2-3
CDR3aa: ASSLGTSGSRRTDTQY

v_gene: TRBV3-1/TRBV3-2
j_gene: TRBJ1-2
CDR3aa: ASSPRGAISPGYT

v_gene: TRBV6-1
j_gene: TRBJ1-3
CDR3aa: ASSEAGKHLQTGNTIY

v_gene: TRBV19
j_gene: TRBJ1-4
CDR3aa: ASTQATNEKLF

v_gene: TRBV4-3
j_gene: TRBJ1-4
CDR3aa: ASSQGGTHQTFGEKLF

v_gene: TRBV4-2
j_gene: TRBJ2-3
CDR3aa: ASSQEVSGAGADTQY

v_gene: TRBV6-6
j_gene: TRBJ1-5
CDR3aa: ASSYSTVDQPQH

v_gene: TRBV4-3
j_gene: TRBJ1-5
CDR3aa: ASSQGLGGNQPQH

v_gene: TRBV29-1
j_gene: TRBJ2-2
CDR3aa: SVRLNTGELF

v_gene: TRBV27
j_gene: TRBJ1-6
CDR3aa: ASSLTGTGGGNSPLH